A single sample gave rise to the 9 T cell receptor beta chains below, sequenced in a study of blood T cell repertoires in COVID-19. Repertoires were generated with immunoSEQ multiplex PCR, while TCRdb's copy carries only in-frame clones and drops some. In the table there are 250,000 to 300,000 clones, 85% to 90% of which are singletons. The specimen sequenced was peripheral blood. Receptors originate from a woman aged 45-65 years with COVID-19, enrolled during active disease.

This rearrangement joins TRBV5-1 to TRBJ1-6, with 8 bases matching TRBD1. This CDR3 comprises 15 residues. Germline V gene sequence: CDR1 SGHRS, CDR2 YFSETQ. V lost 4 bases and J lost 7; bases outside the gene matches: 7. The DNA for the CDR3 is TGCGCCAGCAGCAAAACAGGGGGGGAGAATTCACCCCTCCACTTT. It translates to CASSKTGGENSPLHF.

This sequence joins TRBV18 and TRBJ1-5; D uncertain. This CDR3 has 14 residues. The germline V gene has CDR1 KGHSH and CDR2 LQKENI. Trimming left V 6 bases short and J 6 bases short, with 15 bases between. In DNA form, the CDR3 reads TGTGCCAGCTCCCCTAATAAACCTGGTCAGCCCCAGCATTTT. This gives the protein CASSPNKPGQPQHF.

This chain uses TRBV4-1 with TRBJ1-2; 8 positions match TRBD1. This CDR3 region has 13 residues. V trimming: 4 bases; J trimming: 3 bases; junction bases outside the gene matches: 1. CDR1 MGHRA and CDR2 YSYEKL come from the germline V gene. The CDR3 DNA sequence: TGCGCCAGCAGCCCACAGGGGGACTATGGCTACACCTTC. Residues: CASSPQGDYGYTF.

CDR3 in amino acids: CASRDGSGTDTQYF. CDR3 in DNA: TGCGCCAGCAGGGACGGGAGCGGCACAGATACGCAGTATTTT. The chain joins TRBV5-1 to TRBJ2-3; D perhaps matches TRBD2 (6 bases). Trimming took 5 bases from V and 1 from J, leaving 11 bases between them. The CDR3 consists of 14 residues. Germline CDR1 reads SGHRS; CDR2 reads YFSETQ.

The CDR3 loop reads CASSRTGNQPQHF. As DNA, the CDR3 is TGTGCCAGCAGTAGGACAGGGAATCAGCCCCAGCATTTT. The genes are TRBV27 and TRBJ1-5, with TRBD1 matching over 8 bases. The V gene end was trimmed by 5 bases and the J gene end by 4 bases; junction bases not matched to a gene: 1. Germline lookup yields CDR1 MNHEY and CDR2 SMNVEV (reference sequence). This CDR3 has 13 amino acids.

The rearrangement joins TRBV6-4 to TRBJ2-1; 10 nucleotides align to TRBD2. CDR3 length: 15 amino acids. The V gene's germline CDR1 is MRHNA and CDR2 SNTAGT. The V and J ends lost 5 bases and 5 bases, in that order; junction bases with no gene match: 6. The CDR3 here is CASSTGLAPNNEQFF. The CDR3 DNA sequence: TGTGCCAGCAGTACGGGACTAGCGCCGAACAATGAGCAGTTCTTC.

This chain connects TRBV19 to TRBJ2-7, with 8 bases matching TRBD2. After removal of 1 base from V and 5 bases from J, the junction contained 7 bases not matched to a gene. Germline CDR1 reads LNHDA; CDR2 reads SQIVND (reference sequence). This CDR3 region has 15 residues. The DNA of the CDR3 is TGTGCCAGTAGTATAGGGGCCAGCGGGAGTAACGAGCAGTACTTC. As protein: CASSIGASGSNEQYF.

The chain employs TRBV5-4 and TRBJ2-2; 11 bases line up with TRBD1. J lost 8 bases, V lost 4 bases, and 19 bases had no gene match. Looked up from germline, CDR1 is SGHNT and CDR2 is YYREEE (reference sequence). The CDR3 is 19 residues long. The CDR3 protein is CASSPTGQGASRASGELFF. CDR3 DNA sequence: TGTGCCAGCAGCCCTACCGGACAGGGGGCGTCCCGGGCGTCTGGGGAGCTGTTTTTT.

This clone was observed a handful of times. This chain connects TRBV6-6 to TRBJ2-7; 7 bases match TRBD1. This CDR3 is built from 13 residues. V gave up 6 bases and J gave up 6 bases; unmatched junction bases: 8. Germline CDR1 and CDR2: MNHNY and SVGAGI (reference sequence). In DNA form, the CDR3 reads TGTGCCAGCAGCCACGACAGGGTTGGCGAGCAGTACTTC. This sequence encodes CASSHDRVGEQYF.